This T cell receptor (beta chain) was obtained from a study of shared clonotypes between healthy human individuals. General study results and limits: Compared with clonotypes that all four donors shared, non-shared clonotypes had lower generation probabilities. In several donors, approximately 5% of naive CD4 clonotypes appeared in common.

The naive CD8 fraction comprised CD45RO-negative cells positively selected for CCR7 and excluded terminally differentiated effector memory CD45RA+ cells. Generated by immunoSEQ multiplex PCR, the TCRdb table keeps only in-frame clones and is missing some. The repertoire holds 660,000 or so clones, 90% to 97% seen once, with about 0.12% in the top ten. Notes on this clone: Antigen: not known.

The V gene end was trimmed by 5 bases and the J gene end by 0 bases; junction bases not matched to a gene: 9. CDR3 length: 16 amino acids. Germline V gene data show CDR1 as MDHEN and CDR2 as SYDVKM. The J gene is TRBJ1-1, the V gene TRBV28; 7 bases line up with TRBD1. Sequencing input: naive CD8+ T cells sorted from blood. The receptor was isolated from a woman between 25 and 40 years old in good health. CDR3 sequence: CASSPRDSHMNTEAFF. Written as DNA, the CDR3 is TGTGCCAGCAGTCCTAGGGACAGCCATATGAACACTGAAGCTTTCTTT.